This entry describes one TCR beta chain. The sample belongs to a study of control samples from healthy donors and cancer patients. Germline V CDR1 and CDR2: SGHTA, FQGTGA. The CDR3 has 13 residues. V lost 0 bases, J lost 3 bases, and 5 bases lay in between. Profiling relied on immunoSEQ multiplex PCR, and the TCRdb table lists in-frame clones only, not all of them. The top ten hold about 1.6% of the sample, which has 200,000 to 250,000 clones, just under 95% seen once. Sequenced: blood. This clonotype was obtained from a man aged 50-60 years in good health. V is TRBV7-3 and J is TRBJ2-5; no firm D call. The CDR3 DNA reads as TGTGCCAGCAGCTTAACTGGGAAAGAGACCCAGTACTTC. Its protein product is CASSLTGKETQYF.